This T cell receptor beta chain was found in a study of blood T cell repertoires in COVID-19 (dated by TCRdb to 2018 to 2021). Some background on the complete study: Collaborator samples came from the United States, Italy and Spain and covered acute and convalescent phases of COVID-19. The material from the prospective study consisted of cDNA or gDNA derived from T cells, B-cell-depleted T cells, or PBMCs. Subjects who had been exposed to COVID-19, were actively infected with it, or had recovered from it provided the deeply sampled blood TCRbeta repertoires that made up the dataset. The repertoires were made available in a free public database intended to serve as a resource for research on the immune response to SARS-CoV-2. Samples were obtained from the ongoing ImmuneRACE study (first 160 participants) and from 950 to 1,500 subjects provided by 6 global collaborators. Nearly every sample came with metadata listing a de-identified subject ID, COVID-19 status, age in years and sex. HLA class I and class II types, where available, came from metadata supplied by the sample provider rather than from assay-based typing.

General findings and caveats noted by the study authors: How much clinical and demographic metadata was included differed by source and by participant, and the metadata was provided uncurated.

Worth noting for this clone: Its antigen target is currently unknown. Per-base quality was not reported, and no clone a single base away is much larger than it.

The immunoSEQ Assay, a bias-controlled multiplex PCR, was used to amplify TCRbeta CDR3 regions from genomic DNA. The study's own analysis went as follows. Nucleated cell counts per sample were estimated from amplification of reference gene primers within the assay. To quantify the absolute abundance of each unique TCRbeta CDR3 rearrangement, sequence reads were collapsed and filtered. For each sample, productive Simpson clonality was calculated as the square root of Simpson's diversity index over productive rearrangements. In its TCRdb copy, this immuneACCESS table keeps in-frame sequences only and misses some clones. Where compared with another copy, unresolved V genes explain less than half of these, and the others have no known cause. V, J and clone size reflect that table, while D and trimming were determined from the DNA. Within this sample are over 250,000 clones, with 87% of them counted one time only. The top ten hold more than 8.5% of the sample.

V ends up 4 bases short and J 1 base short, with an unmatched junction base count of 6. The CDR3 holds 16 amino acids from the cysteine to the phenylalanine. Kept here is only the CDR3 DNA, which spans 48 bases and is read in frame from base 1. The germline V gene encodes CDR1 SEHNR and CDR2 FQNEAQ (reference sequence). Participants in the prospective study were aged about 18 to 95 years, lived in 24 United States geographic areas, and enrolled through a virtual design. In the prospective study, cohorts were assigned on the basis of participant-reported clinical history obtained from a screening survey and a study questionnaire. For ImmuneRACE Cohort 3, a participant was defined as recovered based on two consecutive negative NP/OP PCR tests, clearance by a healthcare professional, or resolution of symptoms. Mobile phlebotomists in the prospective study collected whole blood, serum and a nasopharyngeal or oropharyngeal swab from every participant. Additional blood draws and questionnaires over an approximately 2-month period could optionally be provided by prospective study participants. Prospective study blood samples were shipped either frozen or at room temperature before DNA extraction.

Recombination linked TRBV7-9 to TRBJ2-2; 7 nucleotides in the junction match TRBD1. The sequencing sample was made of PBMCs or T cells enriched from blood (not recorded which). The sequence was obtained from a woman between 18 and 29 years old who had recovered from COVID-19. The CDR3 region has the sequence CASSSTGQVNTGELFF. The DNA reads as follows: TGTGCCAGCAGCTCCACCGGACAGGTGAACACCGGGGAGCTGTTTTTT.